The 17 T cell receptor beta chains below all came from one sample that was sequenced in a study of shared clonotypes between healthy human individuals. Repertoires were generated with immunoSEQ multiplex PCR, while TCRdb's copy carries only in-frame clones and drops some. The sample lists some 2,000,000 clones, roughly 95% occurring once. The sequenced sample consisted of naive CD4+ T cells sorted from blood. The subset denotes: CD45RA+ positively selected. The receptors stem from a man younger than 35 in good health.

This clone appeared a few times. CDR3: CASSRSGGAGDTQYF. The CDR3 DNA is TGTGCCAGCAGCCGTAGCGGGGGGGCAGGAGATACGCAGTATTTT. This chain links TRBV5-4 with TRBJ2-3, with 11 bases matching TRBD2. V shed 4 bases and J 5 bases; nucleotides not matched to a gene: 6. This CDR3 region has 15 residues. Germline CDR1 SGHNT, CDR2 YYREEE (reference sequence).

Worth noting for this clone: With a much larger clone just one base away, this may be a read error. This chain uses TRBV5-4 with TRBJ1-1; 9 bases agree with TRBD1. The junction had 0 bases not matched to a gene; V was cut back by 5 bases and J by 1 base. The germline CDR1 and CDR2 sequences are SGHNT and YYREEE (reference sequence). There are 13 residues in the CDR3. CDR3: CASRGQGNTEAFF. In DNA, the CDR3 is TGTGCCAGCAGGGGACAGGGGAACACTGAAGCTTTCTTT.

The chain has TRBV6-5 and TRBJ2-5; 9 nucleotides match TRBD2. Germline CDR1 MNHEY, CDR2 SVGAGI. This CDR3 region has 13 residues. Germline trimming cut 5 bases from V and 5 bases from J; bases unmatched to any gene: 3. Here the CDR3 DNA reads TGTGCCAGCAGTCGCGGGGGGGTGGAGACCCAGTACTTC. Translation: CASSRGGVETQYF.

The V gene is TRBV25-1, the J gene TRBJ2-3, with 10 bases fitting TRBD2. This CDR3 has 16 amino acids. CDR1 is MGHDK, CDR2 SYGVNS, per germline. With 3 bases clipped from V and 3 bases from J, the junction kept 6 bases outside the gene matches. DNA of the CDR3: TGTGCCAGCAGTGATAGCGGGAGGAGTGGGACAGATACGCAGTATTTT. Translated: CASSDSGRSGTDTQYF.

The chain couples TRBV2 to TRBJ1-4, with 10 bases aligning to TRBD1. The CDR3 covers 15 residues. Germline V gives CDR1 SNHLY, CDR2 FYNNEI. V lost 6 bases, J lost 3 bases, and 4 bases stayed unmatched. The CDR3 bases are TGTGCCAGCAGCCGCGACAGGGGGCCTAATGAAAAACTGTTTTTT. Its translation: CASSRDRGPNEKLFF.

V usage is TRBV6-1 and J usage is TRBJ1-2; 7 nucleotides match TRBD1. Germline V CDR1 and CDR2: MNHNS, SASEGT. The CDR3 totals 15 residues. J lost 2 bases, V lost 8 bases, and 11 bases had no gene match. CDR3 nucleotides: TGTGCCAGCCGGGGTACAGGGGTTAAGAACTATGGCTACACCTTC. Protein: CASRGTGVKNYGYTF.

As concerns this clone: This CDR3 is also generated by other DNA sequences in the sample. In DNA, the CDR3 is TGTGCCAGCAGTTTACGGTACTCCTACGAGCAGTACTTC. Translated, it gives CASSLRYSYEQYF. This chain connects TRBV27 to TRBJ2-7; D unclear. The germline gives CDR1 MNHEY, CDR2 SMNVEV (reference sequence). The V and J ends lost 2 bases and 0 bases respectively, with 5 bases between them. The CDR3 extends over 13 amino acids.

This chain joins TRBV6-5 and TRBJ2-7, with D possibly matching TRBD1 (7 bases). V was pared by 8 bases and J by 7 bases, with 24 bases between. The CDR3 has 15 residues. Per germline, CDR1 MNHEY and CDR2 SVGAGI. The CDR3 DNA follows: TGTGCCAGCCGCTCAGGGGGGCTCCACCCGTTGGAGCAGTACTTC. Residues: CASRSGGLHPLEQYF.

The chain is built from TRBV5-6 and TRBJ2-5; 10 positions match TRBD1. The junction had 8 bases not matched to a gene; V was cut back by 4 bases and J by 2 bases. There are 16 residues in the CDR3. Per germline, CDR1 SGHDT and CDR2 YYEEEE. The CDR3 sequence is CASSPPRTGGQETQYF. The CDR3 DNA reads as TGTGCCAGCAGCCCCCCCCGGACAGGGGGGCAAGAGACCCAGTACTTC.

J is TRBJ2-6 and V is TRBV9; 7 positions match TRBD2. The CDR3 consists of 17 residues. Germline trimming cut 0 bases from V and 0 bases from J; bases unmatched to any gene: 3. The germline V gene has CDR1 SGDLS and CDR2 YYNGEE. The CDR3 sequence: CASSVAGGGSGANVLTF. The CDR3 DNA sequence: TGTGCCAGCAGCGTAGCGGGGGGTGGCTCTGGGGCCAACGTCCTGACTTTC.

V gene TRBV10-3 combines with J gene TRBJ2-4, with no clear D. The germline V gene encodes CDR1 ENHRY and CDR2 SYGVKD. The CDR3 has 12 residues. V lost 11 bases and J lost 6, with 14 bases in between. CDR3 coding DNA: TGTGCCGCTCAGACCAACCGAAACATTCAGTACTTC. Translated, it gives CAAQTNRNIQYF.

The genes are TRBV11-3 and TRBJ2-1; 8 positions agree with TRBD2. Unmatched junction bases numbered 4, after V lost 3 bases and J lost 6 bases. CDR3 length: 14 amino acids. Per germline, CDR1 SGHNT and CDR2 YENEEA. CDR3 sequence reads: CASSFDGGANEQFF. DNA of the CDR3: TGTGCCAGCAGCTTCGACGGGGGGGCCAATGAGCAGTTCTTC.

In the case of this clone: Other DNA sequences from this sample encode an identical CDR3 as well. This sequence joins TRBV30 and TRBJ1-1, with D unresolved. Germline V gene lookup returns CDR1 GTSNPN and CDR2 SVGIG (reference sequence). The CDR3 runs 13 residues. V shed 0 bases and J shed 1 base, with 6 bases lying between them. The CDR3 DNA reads TGTGCCTGGAGTGTACGGAGGAACACTGAAGCTTTCTTT. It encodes CAWSVRRNTEAFF.

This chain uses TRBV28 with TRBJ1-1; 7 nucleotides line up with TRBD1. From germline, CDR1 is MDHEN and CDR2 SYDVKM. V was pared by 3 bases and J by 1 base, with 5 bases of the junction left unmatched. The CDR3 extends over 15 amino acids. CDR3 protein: CASSFLQGRNTEAFF. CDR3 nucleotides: TGTGCCAGCAGTTTCCTACAGGGGAGGAACACTGAAGCTTTCTTT.

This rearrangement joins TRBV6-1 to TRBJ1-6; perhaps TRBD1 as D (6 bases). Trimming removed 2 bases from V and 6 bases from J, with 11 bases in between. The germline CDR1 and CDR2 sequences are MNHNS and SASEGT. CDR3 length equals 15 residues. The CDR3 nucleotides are TGTGCCAGCAGTGAACAAGGGGGTCCTAATTCACCCCTCCACTTT. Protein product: CASSEQGGPNSPLHF.

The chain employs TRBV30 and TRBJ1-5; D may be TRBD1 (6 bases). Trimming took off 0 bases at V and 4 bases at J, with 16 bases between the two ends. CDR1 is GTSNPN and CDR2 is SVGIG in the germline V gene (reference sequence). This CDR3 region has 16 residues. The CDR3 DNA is TGTGCCTGGAGTGTGTTGGGAACAGGGATAAATCAGCCCCAGCATTTT. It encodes CAWSVLGTGINQPQHF.

The CDR3 loop is CASSLAMASGAEQYF. DNA for the CDR3: TGTGCCAGCAGCTTAGCGATGGCTAGCGGTGCGGAGCAGTACTTC. The chain is built from TRBV7-8 and TRBJ2-7; the match to TRBD2 covers 7 bases. Germline loops: CDR1 SGHVS, CDR2 FQNEAQ. This CDR3 has 15 amino acids. J lost 7 bases, V lost 0 bases, and 9 bases had no gene match. The full variable domain, completed using reference TRBV7-8 and TRBJ2-7, is GAGVSQSPRYKVAKRGQDVALRCDPISGHVSLFWYQQALGQGPEFLTYFQNEAQLDKSGLPSDRFFAERPEGSVSTLKIQRTQQEDSAVYLCASSLAMASGAEQYFGPGTRLTVT.